The T cell receptor beta chain described here comes from a study of T-cell memory formation after mild COVID-19. In the case of this clonotype: Antigen unknown.

MiXCR was run by TCRdb on the 5' RACE reads, yielding one entry per CDR3 protein. The table includes 300,000 to 400,000 distinct CDR3 sequences, about 15% detected once. Study outcomes and limitations: What remained unconfirmed was the SARS-CoV-2 specificity of second-wave clones peaking on day 37. Clones contracting over day 15 to 85 were CD4/CD8 balanced, with later expanders leaning CD4+.

Looked up from germline, CDR1 is SNHLY and CDR2 is FYNNEI. The CDR3 length is 12 residues. The J segment lost 6 bases and the V segment lost 10 bases, leaving 5 bases of the junction unmatched. V and J are TRBV2 and TRBJ2-3; 9 positions agree with TRBD1. The clonotype originates from a man younger than 35 who had mild COVID-19 (a few samples of this study predate the infection). Cell type and time point are not known. The sequenced material came from PBMCs or a T cell subset sorted from them (not recorded which). The CDR3 DNA reads as TGTGCCACCGGGACAGGGACGGATACGCAGTATTTT. Translating gives CATGTGTDTQYF.